This T cell receptor beta chain originates from a study of Ad26.COV2.S vaccination and SARS-CoV-2 variants. Study as a whole: Donor participated within the Ad26.COV2.S arm of the COV1001 trial.

Worth noting for this clone: Its antigen remains unidentified.

The repertoire was sequenced with immunoSEQ multiplex PCR; TCRdb's copy has only in-frame clones and lacks some. In the table there are 400,000 to 500,000 clones, 80% to 90% of which are singletons. Germline V gene data show CDR1 as MNHEY and CDR2 as SVGEGT. Trimming took 5 bases from V and 1 from J, leaving 14 bases between them. The CDR3 sequence is 15 residues long. Documented treatment: roughly 18 received Ad26.COV2.S at low or high dose, single or two shots; several received placebo; per-sample allocation not given. All samples were drawn on day 63, counting from the first vaccine or placebo injection. In Boston, the donor was an adult between 18-55 years of age. SARS-CoV-2 spike from the Wuhan strain was encoded by the vaccine, an Ad26 vector. Study-wide results and limits: Once vaccination had occurred, spike-specific CD8+ and CD4+ T cell responses reportedly showed substantial breadth.

The starting material was peripheral blood, obtained in a trial of Ad26.COV2.S vaccine versus placebo. This rearrangement joins TRBV6-2 or TRBV6-3 to TRBJ1-1, with D unresolved. The sequence was collected from a person aged 18-60 years who received the Ad26.COV2.S COVID-19 vaccine or a placebo. The DNA for the CDR3 is TGTGCCAGCAGTAGCCCCCGGAGCCAGAACACTGAAGCTTTCTTT. Translating it yields CASSSPRSQNTEAFF.